The clone carrying this TCR beta chain was counted between two and nine times. Its specificity is unknown. This specimen comes from a study of T cell responses to AZD1222 COVID-19 vaccine. On the study more broadly: Combined were second doses at about 4 or about 12 weeks.

Some clones are missing from TCRdb's copy, which holds only in-frame ones; the method was immunoSEQ multiplex PCR. The sample includes roughly 120,000 clones, about 90% of them seen just once. The CDR3 loop spans 13 amino acids. Germline assignment: CDR1 SGHTA and CDR2 FQGTGA. V was cut by 5 bases and J by 0 bases, with 7 bases left in between. Study observations and caveats: Rises in breadth and depth of Spike-specific TCRs came after two AZD1222 doses. The sample set comprised mostly white British donors with more females, and clonal diversity was possibly underestimated.

The receptor's source is an adult in good health. The sample consisted of peripheral blood, taken on day 0 of AZD1222 vaccination. The genes are TRBV7-3 and TRBJ1-2; unclear D gene. The CDR3 loop is CASSAQPNYGYTF. For the CDR3, the DNA is TGTGCCAGCAGCGCCCAACCTAACTATGGCTACACCTTC. The full variable domain, with the rest looked up from reference TRBV7-3 and TRBJ1-2, is GAGVSQTPSNKVTEKGKYVELRCDPISGHTALYWYRQSLGQGPEFLIYFQGTGAADDSGLPNDRFFAVRPEGSVSTLKIQRTERGDSAVYLCASSAQPNYGYTFGSGTRLTVV.